This record covers a single TCR beta chain. The antigen is unknown. Inclusion required at least two post-ART and at least one pre-ART PBMC samples. HIV-positive participants were all treated in the United States. The data originate from a study of long-term antiretroviral therapy in people with HIV. Findings of the study overall: Pre-ART expanded TRB clones stayed dominant throughout, though often decreasing after ART.

Per germline, CDR1 MNHEY and CDR2 SMNVEV (reference sequence). The V and J ends lost 8 bases and 0 bases, in that order; junction bases with no gene match: 1. The CDR3 has 13 residues. Researchers ran immunoSEQ v3.0 at survey level. Sequencing set out to capture about 40,000-55,000 T-cell genomes per sample. Generated by immunoSEQ multiplex PCR, the TCRdb table keeps only in-frame clones and is missing some. The table has 25,000 to 35,000 clones, about 87% seen once. The sequence came from a woman younger than 30 with HIV. The chain combines TRBV27 with TRBJ2-4; TRBD2 aligns across 7 bases. Material: unsorted PBMCs, obtained 1.8 years after starting antiretroviral therapy. CDR3 residues: CASERGAKNIQYF. The CDR3 DNA reads as TGTGCCAGCGAGCGGGGAGCCAAAAACATTCAGTACTTC.